This record looks at one T cell receptor (beta chain) sequence and its context. The table came from immunoSEQ multiplex PCR; TCRdb's copy has only in-frame clones and leaves some out. The top ten hold 1.4% of the sample, which has more than 350,000 clones, more than 70% seen once. Trimming cost V 5 bases and J 2 bases, with 9 bases left between them. CDR1 is SNHLY, CDR2 FYNNEI, per germline. This CDR3 spans 13 amino acids. Those who participated ranged in age from about 18 to 89 years and resided in under 25 US areas. Cohorts were based on clinical histories the participants reported. This sample was taken from a study of blood T cell repertoires in COVID-19.

The chain employs TRBV2 and TRBJ1-2; D may be TRBD1 (6 bases). Sequences were obtained from PBMCs or T cells enriched from blood (not recorded which). The sequence was obtained from a woman aged 18-29 years who had been exposed to COVID-19. In DNA, the CDR3 is TGTGCCAGCAGTCTAGACAGGAACTATGGCTACACCTTC. As protein: CASSLDRNYGYTF.